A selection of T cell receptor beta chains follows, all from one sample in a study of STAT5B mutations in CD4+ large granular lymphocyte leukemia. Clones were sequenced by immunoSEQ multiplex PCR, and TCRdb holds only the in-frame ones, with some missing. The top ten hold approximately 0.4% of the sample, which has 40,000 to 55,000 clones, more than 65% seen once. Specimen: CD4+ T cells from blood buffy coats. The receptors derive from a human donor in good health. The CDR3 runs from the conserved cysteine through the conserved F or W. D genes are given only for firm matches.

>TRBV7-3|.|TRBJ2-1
CASSLEGGSYNEQFF
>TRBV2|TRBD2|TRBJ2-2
CASSGTSGSVTGELFF
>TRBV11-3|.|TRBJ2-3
CASSSYALTGGDTQYF
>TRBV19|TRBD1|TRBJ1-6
CASSSGQGVGSPLHF
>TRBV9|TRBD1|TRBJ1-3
CASSTTGGGSGNTIYF
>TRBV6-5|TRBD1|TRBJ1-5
CASSYRGPSGNQPQHF
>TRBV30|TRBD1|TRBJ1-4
CAWSVRDRGEKLFF
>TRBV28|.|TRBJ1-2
CASSLFENYGYTF
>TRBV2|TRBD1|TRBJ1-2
CASSNGQGAYGYTF
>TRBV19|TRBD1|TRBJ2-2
CASSHAGGAGELFF
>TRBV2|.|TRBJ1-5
CASSEADRVNQPQHF
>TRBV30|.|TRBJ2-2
CAWSFTGELFF
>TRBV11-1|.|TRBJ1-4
CASSDGLQGEKLFF
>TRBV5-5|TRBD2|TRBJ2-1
CASSQTSGGSIYNEQFF
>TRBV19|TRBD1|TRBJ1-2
CASSIDRGQTYGYTF
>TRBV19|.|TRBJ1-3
CASYLQGRGNTIYF
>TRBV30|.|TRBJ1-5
CAWSRGRAGQPQHF
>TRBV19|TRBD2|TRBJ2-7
CASSRTSVSYEQYF
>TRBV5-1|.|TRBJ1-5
CASSQDGGNQPQHF